Following are 20 T cell receptor beta chains from one sample sequenced in a study of T cell clonality in common variable immunodeficiency. The table came from immunoSEQ multiplex PCR; TCRdb's copy has only in-frame clones and leaves some out. Observed in the sample are about 43,000 clones, none of them singletons. Sample: peripheral blood mononuclear cells. The receptors were gathered from a person between 18 and 70 years old in good health.

This clone was picked up many times. The read finishes 3 residues shy of the CDR3 end, and the germline J gene is used to complete it. The chain is built from TRBV6-2 or TRBV6-3 and TRBJ2-7; D possibly corresponds to TRBD1 (6 bases). This CDR3 is 14 amino acids long. V gave up 10 bases and J gave up 0 bases, with 16 bases separating them. Germline V lookup: CDR1 MNHEY, CDR2 SVGEGT. CDR3 amino acids: CATRTDSGSYEQYF. The CDR3 DNA, read in part, is TGTGCCACCAGGACAGACTCGGGCTCCTACGAG.

The sample holds many counts of this clone. The read stops 3 residues short of the end of the CDR3; the missing end is completed from the germline J gene. The rearrangement links TRBV19 to TRBJ2-2; D perhaps matches TRBD1 (6 bases). This CDR3 has 15 residues. Germline lookup yields CDR1 LNHDA and CDR2 SQIVND (reference sequence). V dropped 3 bases and J dropped 4 bases, with 12 bases sitting between them. CDR3 sequence: CASSISRGSTGELFF. Incomplete CDR3 DNA: TGTGCCAGTAGTATTTCCAGGGGCAGCACCGGGGAG. The variable domain in full, with the rest retrieved from reference TRBV19 and TRBJ2-2, is DGGITQSPKYLFRKEGQNVTLSCEQNLNHDAMYWYRQDPGQGLRLIYYSQIVNDFQKGDIAEGYSVSREKKESFPLTVTSAQKNPTAFYLCASSISRGSTGELFFGEGSRLTVL.

A remark on this clone: The read ends 3 residues early relative to the CDR3; the germline J gene fills the gap. The genes are TRBV7-3 and TRBJ2-3; D may be TRBD1 (5 bases). The CDR3 is 16 residues long. Germline V gene sequence: CDR1 SGHTA, CDR2 FQGTGA. The covered CDR3 bases are TGTGCCAGCAGCTTATTTGGGCGAACAGGACAAGAGACG. It yields the protein CASSLFGRTGQET. The full CDR3 protein reads CASSLFGRTGQETQYF.

Many counts were recorded for this clone. The read comes to an end 3 residues before the CDR3 does, leaving the germline J gene to fill in the end. The rearrangement links TRBV5-6 to TRBJ1-2; 7 positions agree with TRBD1. Looked up from germline, CDR1 is SGHDT and CDR2 is YYEEEE. V was clipped by 4 bases and J by 4 bases; unmatched bases: 10. This CDR3 contains 15 residues. Partial CDR3 DNA: TGTGCCAGCAGCGGGGACAGAGGGGGATCCTATGGC. This codes for CASSGDRGGSYG. The complete CDR3 protein is CASSGDRGGSYGYTF.

This clone has ten or more counts. The CDR3 end is not reached by the read, which stops 3 residues before it; the germline J gene fills it in. The genes are TRBV7-8 and TRBJ1-2; TRBD1 matches 8 bases. The CDR3 covers 13 residues. From germline, CDR1 is SGHVS and CDR2 FQNEAQ. With V trimmed by 5 bases and J by 3 bases, 2 bases remained unmatched. The CDR3 spells CASSVDRDYGYTF. CDR3 DNA (partial): TGTGCCAGCAGCGTGGACAGGGACTATGGC.

This clone was found many times. With the read ending 3 residues before the CDR3 end, the germline J gene is used to fill in that end. The V gene is TRBV7-6, the J gene TRBJ2-1; the match to TRBD1 covers 8 bases. V shed 3 bases, J shed 9 bases, and the junction held 1 base outside the gene matches. The CDR3 runs 12 residues. The V gene's germline CDR1 is SGHVS and CDR2 FNYEAQ. This CDR3 reads CASSLDRVEQFF. The sequenced part of the CDR3 DNA is TGTGCCAGCAGCTTGGACAGGGTTGAG. The whole variable domain, filled in from reference TRBV7-6 and TRBJ2-1, reads GAGVSQSPRYKVTKRGQDVALRCDPISGHVSLYWYRQALGQGPEFLTYFNYEAQQDKSGLPNDRFSAERPEGSISTLTIQRTEQRDSAMYRCASSLDRVEQFFGPGTRLTVL.

This clone was counted ten times or more. The observed sequence ends 3 residues before the CDR3 terminus, with the missing tail filled in from the germline J gene. This chain links TRBV19 with TRBJ2-1; D ambiguous. The germline V and J ends were trimmed by 2 bases and 8 bases, with 13 bases remaining between them. The CDR3 covers 14 residues. From germline, CDR1 is LNHDA and CDR2 SQIVND (reference sequence). The sequenced CDR3 bases are TGTGCCAGTAGTATAAAGGCTTGGTTGGATGAG. Translation gives CASSIKAWLDE. The whole CDR3 protein reads CASSIKAWLDEQFF.

This clone has a count of ten or more. The read falls 3 residues short of the CDR3 end, and the missing part is taken from the germline J gene. This sequence joins TRBV5-1 and TRBJ1-2, with 9 bases aligning to TRBD1. There are 16 residues in the CDR3. The V gene end was trimmed by 4 bases and the J gene end by 2 bases; junction bases not matched to a gene: 9. Germline values: CDR1 SGHRS, CDR2 YFSETQ. The CDR3 DNA, read in part, is TGCGCCAGCAGCCGCGACCGGACAGGGGAAAACTATGGC. Residues: CASSRDRTGENYG. The whole CDR3 protein reads CASSRDRTGENYGYTF.

This clone was found many times. Sequencing ends 3 residues short of the CDR3 end; the germline J gene provides the rest. This chain uses TRBV6-2 or TRBV6-3 with TRBJ1-1; unclear D gene. The V end was cut by 4 bases, the J end by 4 bases, with 10 bases between. Germline V gene lookup returns CDR1 MNHEY and CDR2 SVGEGT. CDR3 size: 13 residues. The sequenced part of the CDR3 DNA is TGTGCCAGCAGTTTCGGACTCGGCACTGAA. Its protein product is CASSFGLGTE. The whole CDR3 region reads CASSFGLGTEAFF.

Details on this clone: The read comes to an end 3 residues before the CDR3 does, leaving the germline J gene to fill in the end. V is TRBV6-1 and J is TRBJ1-3; TRBD1 is a possible D gene (5 bases). Germline values: CDR1 MNHNS, CDR2 SASEGT. V gave up 3 bases and J gave up 2 bases, with 11 bases separating them. The CDR3 loop spans 15 amino acids. This CDR3 is CASSEWGGTGNTIYF. CDR3 DNA (partial): TGTGCCAGCAGTGAGTGGGGGGGAACTGGAAACACC.

This clone has at least ten counts. The sequenced fragment ends 3 residues before the CDR3 boundary, so the rest is inferred from the germline J gene. V gene TRBV30 combines with J gene TRBJ1-2; D remains ambiguous. The CDR3 is 14 amino acids. Germline CDR1 GTSNPN, CDR2 SVGIG (reference sequence). V was pared by 0 bases and J by 0 bases, with 8 bases between. CDR3: CAWSVRVANYGYTF. The part of the CDR3 DNA that was read is TGTGCCTGGAGTGTAAGGGTAGCTAACTATGGC.

This clone was found many times. The read gets to within 3 residues of the CDR3 end, and the germline J gene fills in the rest. V usage is TRBV19 and J usage is TRBJ2-3; no clear D gene. The V gene's germline CDR1 is LNHDA and CDR2 SQIVND (reference sequence). This CDR3 comprises 14 residues. Deletions cut 3 bases from V and 2 bases from J, with 9 bases between. Here the CDR3 reads CASSMYSYTDTQYF. The sequenced CDR3 bases are TGTGCCAGTAGTATGTACAGTTACACAGATACG.

This clone was picked up many times. The CDR3 end is not reached by the read, which stops 3 residues before it; the germline J gene fills it in. This chain connects TRBV20-1 to TRBJ2-1, with 11 bases that match TRBD2. The CDR3 extends over 15 amino acids. Germline lookup yields CDR1 DFQATT and CDR2 SNEGSKA (reference sequence). V trimming: 3 bases; J trimming: 0 bases; junction bases outside the gene matches: 1. The sequenced part of the CDR3 DNA is TGCAGTGCTAGTACTAGCGGGAGCTCCTACAATGAG. Its protein is CSASTSGSSYNE. The CDR3 in full is CSASTSGSSYNEQFF.

This clone was counted only a few times. The missing CDR3 end, 3 residues past where the read stops, is filled in from the germline J gene. The V call is TRBV2, the J call TRBJ1-5; maybe TRBD1 (6 bases). CDR1 is SNHLY and CDR2 is FYNNEI in the germline V gene. The CDR3 runs to 18 residues. The part of the CDR3 DNA that was read is TGTGCCAGCACTCCCCTGGGGTCACAGGGAAAGTCGACAGATCCC. Amino acids: CASTPLGSQGKSTDP. The whole CDR3 region reads CASTPLGSQGKSTDPQHF. Supplemented by reference TRBV2 and TRBJ1-5, the full variable domain reads EPEVTQTPSHQVTQMGQEVILRCVPISNHLYFYWYRQILGQKVEFLVSFYNNEISEKSEIFDDQFSVERPDGSNFTLKIRSTKLEDSAMYFCASTPLGSQGKSTDPQHFGDGTRLSIL.

This clone was counted at least ten times. The CDR3 goes on 3 residues after the read ends, and that part is filled in from the germline J gene. The V gene is TRBV7-3, the J gene TRBJ2-3, with 9 bases lining up with TRBD2. CDR3 length equals 16 residues. V lost 4 bases and J lost 4; bases outside the gene matches: 9. CDR1 and CDR2 (germline): SGHTA, FQGTGA. The CDR3 protein is CASSSPSGGPSDTQYF. CDR3 bases read: TGTGCCAGCAGCTCCCCCAGCGGGGGGCCATCAGATACG.

This clone was counted at least ten times. CDR3 in amino acids: CASSIGHTNYGYTF. The DNA read from the CDR3 is TGTGCCAGTAGTATAGGACATACTAACTATGGC. J is TRBJ1-2 and V is TRBV19; no reliable D call. The CDR3 end is not reached by the read, which stops 3 residues before it; the germline J gene fills it in. This CDR3 has 14 residues. V lost 1 base to trimming and J lost 0 bases, with 6 bases between them. Looked up from germline, CDR1 is LNHDA and CDR2 is SQIVND (reference sequence).

In its sample, this clone is medium-sized (0.01 to 0.1%). The CDR3 end falls 3 residues outside the read, so it is completed with the germline J gene. The gene calls are TRBV20-1 and TRBJ2-5, with 9 bases matching TRBD1. J was trimmed by 5 bases and V by 6 bases; bases with no gene match: 19. This CDR3 has 17 residues. CDR1 DFQATT and CDR2 SNEGSKA come from the germline V gene (reference sequence). CDR3 bases read: TGCAGTGCCCATAGGGGTGCGACAGGGGGGAGAGGGGAGACC. Translating it yields CSAHRGATGGRGET. The entire CDR3 is CSAHRGATGGRGETQYF.

This clone was recorded many times. The observed sequence ends 3 residues before the CDR3 terminus, with the missing tail filled in from the germline J gene. The chain has TRBV7-2 and TRBJ2-7, with 8 nucleotides matching TRBD1. The germline CDR1 and CDR2 sequences are SGHTA and FQGNSA. The CDR3 sequence is 12 residues long. V lost 5 bases to trimming and J lost 5 bases; unmatched junction nucleotides: 2. CDR3 sequence: CASSKTGDEQYF. The sequenced part of the CDR3 DNA is TGTGCCAGCAGCAAGACAGGGGACGAG. Filled out from reference TRBV7-2 and TRBJ2-7, the complete variable domain reads GAGVSQSPSNKVTEKGKDVELRCDPISGHTALYWYRQSLGQGLEFLIYFQGNSAPDKSGLPSDRFSAERTGGSVSTLTIQRTQQEDSAVYLCASSKTGDEQYFGPGTRLTVT.

This clone was observed many times. The sequenced fragment ends 3 residues before the CDR3 boundary, so the rest is inferred from the germline J gene. This rearrangement joins TRBV6-1 to TRBJ2-7, with TRBD2 matching 8 bases. Germline V gene data show CDR1 as MNHNS and CDR2 as SASEGT. The CDR3 length is 15 residues. Trimming removed 4 bases from V and 1 base from J; junction bases left unmatched: 6. The sequenced part of the CDR3 DNA is TGTGCCAGCAGTGCGATAGCGGGGATATCCTACGAG. It translates to CASSAIAGISYE. The CDR3 in its entirety is CASSAIAGISYEQYF.

This clone came up many times. Read data end 3 residues before the CDR3 end; the end is taken from the germline J gene. This chain connects TRBV5-4 to TRBJ1-1; 7 nucleotides line up with TRBD1. Germline assignment: CDR1 SGHNT and CDR2 YYREEE (reference sequence). J lost 2 bases, V lost 4 bases, and 5 bases had no gene match. CDR3 size: 14 residues. This chain's CDR3 is CASSPGQSNTEAFF. The DNA read from the CDR3 is TGTGCCAGCAGCCCGGGACAGTCTAACACTGAA.